The entry below describes one T cell receptor beta chain. Germline V gene data show CDR1 as MNHEY and CDR2 as SVGEGT. The CDR3 contains 16 residues. Trimming removed 6 bases from V and 0 bases from J; junction bases left unmatched: 6. This sample is drawn from a study of T cells after yellow fever vaccination. TCRdb itself ran the 5' RACE reads through MiXCR, one entry per CDR3 protein. The sample shows 500,000 to 650,000 distinct CDR3 sequences, about 13% of them seen only once. The material was PBMCs, obtained on the day of the yellow fever booster vaccination. This sequence originates from a man between 25 and 39 years old who received the YFV17D yellow fever vaccine. The chain joins TRBV6-2 or TRBV6-3 to TRBJ2-7, with 12 positions matching TRBD2. CDR3 nucleotides: TGTGCCAGCAGAGGGACTAGCGGGCGGACCTCCTACGAGCAGTACTTC. The encoded protein is CASRGTSGRTSYEQYF.